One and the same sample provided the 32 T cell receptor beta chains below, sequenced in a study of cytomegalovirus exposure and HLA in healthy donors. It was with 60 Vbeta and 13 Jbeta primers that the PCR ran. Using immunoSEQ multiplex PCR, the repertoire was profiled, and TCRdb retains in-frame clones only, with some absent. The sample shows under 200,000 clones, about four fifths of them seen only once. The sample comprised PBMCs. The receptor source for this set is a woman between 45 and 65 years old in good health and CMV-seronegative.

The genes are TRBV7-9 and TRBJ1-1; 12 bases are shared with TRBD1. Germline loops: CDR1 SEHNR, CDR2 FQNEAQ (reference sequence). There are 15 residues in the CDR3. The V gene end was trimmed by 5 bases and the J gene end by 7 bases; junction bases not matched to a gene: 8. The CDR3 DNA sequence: TGTGCCAGCAGCCCCCGGGACAGGGGGCTTGGTGAAGCTTTCTTT. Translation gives CASSPRDRGLGEAFF.

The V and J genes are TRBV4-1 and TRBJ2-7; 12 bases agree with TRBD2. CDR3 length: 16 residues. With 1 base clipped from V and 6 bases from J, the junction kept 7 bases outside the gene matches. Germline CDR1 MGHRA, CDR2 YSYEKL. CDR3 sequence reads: CASSQVGLAGGGEQYF. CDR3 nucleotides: TGCGCCAGCAGCCAAGTCGGGCTAGCGGGAGGGGGCGAGCAGTACTTC.

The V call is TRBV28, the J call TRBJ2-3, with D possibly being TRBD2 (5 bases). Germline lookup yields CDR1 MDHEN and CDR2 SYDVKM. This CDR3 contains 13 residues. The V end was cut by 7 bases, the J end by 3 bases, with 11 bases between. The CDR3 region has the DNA TGTGCCAGCACCCTCCCGGGGACAGATACGCAGTATTTT. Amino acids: CASTLPGTDTQYF.

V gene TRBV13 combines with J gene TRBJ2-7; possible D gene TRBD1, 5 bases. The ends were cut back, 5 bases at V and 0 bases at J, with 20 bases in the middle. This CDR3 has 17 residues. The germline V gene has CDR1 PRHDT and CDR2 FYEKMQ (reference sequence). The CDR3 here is CASSPRTGPLSSYEQYF. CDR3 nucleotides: TGTGCCAGCAGCCCCCGAACAGGCCCACTCAGCTCCTACGAGCAGTACTTC.

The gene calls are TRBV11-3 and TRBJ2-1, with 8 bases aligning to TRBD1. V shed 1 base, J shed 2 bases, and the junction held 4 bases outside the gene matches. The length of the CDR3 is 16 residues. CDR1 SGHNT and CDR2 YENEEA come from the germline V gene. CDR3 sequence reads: CASSLGRTGTYNEQFF. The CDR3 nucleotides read TGTGCCAGCAGCTTAGGTCGGACAGGGACCTACAATGAGCAGTTCTTC.

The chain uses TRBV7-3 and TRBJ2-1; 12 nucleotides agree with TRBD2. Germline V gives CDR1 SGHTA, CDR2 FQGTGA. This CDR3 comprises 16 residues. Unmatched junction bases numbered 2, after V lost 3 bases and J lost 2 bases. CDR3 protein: CASSFWTSGTYNEQFF. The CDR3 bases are TGTGCCAGCAGCTTCTGGACTAGCGGGACCTACAATGAGCAGTTCTTC.

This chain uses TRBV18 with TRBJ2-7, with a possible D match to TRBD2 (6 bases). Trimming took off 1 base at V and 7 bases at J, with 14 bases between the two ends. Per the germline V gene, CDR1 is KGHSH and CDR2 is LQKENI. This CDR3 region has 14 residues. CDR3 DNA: TGTGCCAGCTCACCACTTGTGGAGGGGAAGGAGCAGTACTTC. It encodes CASSPLVEGKEQYF.

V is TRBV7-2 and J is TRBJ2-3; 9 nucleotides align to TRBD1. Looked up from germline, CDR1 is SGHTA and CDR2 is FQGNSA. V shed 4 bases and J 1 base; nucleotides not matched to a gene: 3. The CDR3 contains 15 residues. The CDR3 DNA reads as TGTGCCAGCAGCTACAACAGGGGGCGCACAGATACGCAGTATTTT. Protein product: CASSYNRGRTDTQYF.

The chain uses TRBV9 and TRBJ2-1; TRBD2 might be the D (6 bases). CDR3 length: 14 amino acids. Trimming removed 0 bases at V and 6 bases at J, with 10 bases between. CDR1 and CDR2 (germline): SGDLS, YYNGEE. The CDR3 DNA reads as TGTGCCAGCAGCGTAGGAAATAGCGGCAATGAGCAGTTCTTC. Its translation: CASSVGNSGNEQFF.

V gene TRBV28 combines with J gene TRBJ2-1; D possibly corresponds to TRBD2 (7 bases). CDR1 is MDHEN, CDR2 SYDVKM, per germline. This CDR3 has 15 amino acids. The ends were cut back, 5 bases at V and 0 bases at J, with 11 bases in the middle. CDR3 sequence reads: CASSGGGFSYNEQFF. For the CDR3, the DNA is TGTGCCAGCAGTGGGGGGGGCTTCTCCTACAATGAGCAGTTCTTC.

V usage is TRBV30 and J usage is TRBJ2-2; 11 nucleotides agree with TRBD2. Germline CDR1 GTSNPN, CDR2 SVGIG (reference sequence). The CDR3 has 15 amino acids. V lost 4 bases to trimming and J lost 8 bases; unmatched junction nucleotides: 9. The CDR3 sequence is CAWTSGGYTGGELFF. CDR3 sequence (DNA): TGTGCCTGGACTAGCGGGGGGTACACAGGAGGGGAGCTGTTTTTT.

CDR3 sequence (DNA): TGTGCCAGCAGTTCCAGGGTGTACACTGAAGCTTTCTTT. This gives the protein CASSSRVYTEAFF. The chain uses TRBV6-5 and TRBJ1-1, with D maybe TRBD1 (5 bases). V lost 4 bases and J 3 bases, leaving 9 bases between the germline ends. From germline, CDR1 is MNHEY and CDR2 SVGAGI. CDR3 length: 13 residues.

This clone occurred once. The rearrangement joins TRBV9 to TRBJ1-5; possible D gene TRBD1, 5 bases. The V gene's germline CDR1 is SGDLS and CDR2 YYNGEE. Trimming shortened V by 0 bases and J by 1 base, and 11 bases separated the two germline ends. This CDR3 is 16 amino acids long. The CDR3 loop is CASSVVRGASNQPQHF. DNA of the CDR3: TGTGCCAGCAGCGTAGTAAGGGGTGCGAGCAATCAGCCCCAGCATTTT. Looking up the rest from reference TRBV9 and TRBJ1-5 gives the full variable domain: DSGVTQTPKHLITATGQRVTLRCSPRSGDLSVYWYQQSLDQGLQFLIQYYNGEERAKGNILERFSAQQFPDLHSELNLSSLELGDSALYFCASSVVRGASNQPQHFGDGTRLSIL.

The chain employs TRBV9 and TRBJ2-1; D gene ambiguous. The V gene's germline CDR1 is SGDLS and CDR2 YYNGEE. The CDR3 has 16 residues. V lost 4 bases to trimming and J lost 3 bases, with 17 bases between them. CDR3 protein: CASSPHLPRIYNEQFF. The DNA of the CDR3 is TGTGCCAGCAGCCCGCACCTCCCTAGAATCTACAATGAGCAGTTCTTC.

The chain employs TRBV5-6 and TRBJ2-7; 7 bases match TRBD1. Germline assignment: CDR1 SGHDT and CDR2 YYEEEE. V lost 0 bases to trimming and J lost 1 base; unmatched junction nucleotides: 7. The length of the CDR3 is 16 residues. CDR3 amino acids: CASSLAVTGRSYEQYF. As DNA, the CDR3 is TGTGCCAGCAGCTTGGCCGTGACAGGGCGTTCCTACGAGCAGTACTTC.

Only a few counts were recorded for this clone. CDR3 DNA sequence: TGTGCCAGCTCCCGACGGTGGCCGGGTAATGAGCAGTTCTTC. Amino acids: CASSRRWPGNEQFF. The rearrangement links TRBV28 to TRBJ2-1; D is unclear. The germline V gene encodes CDR1 MDHEN and CDR2 SYDVKM. Trimming stripped 8 bases from V and 7 bases from J, with 18 bases between. This CDR3 comprises 14 residues.

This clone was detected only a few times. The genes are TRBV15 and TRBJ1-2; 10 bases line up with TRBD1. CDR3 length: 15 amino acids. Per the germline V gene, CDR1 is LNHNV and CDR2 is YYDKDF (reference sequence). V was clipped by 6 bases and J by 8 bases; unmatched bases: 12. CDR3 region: CATRGGADRGRGYTF. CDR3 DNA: TGTGCCACCAGGGGTGGGGCCGACAGGGGGCGCGGCTACACCTTC.

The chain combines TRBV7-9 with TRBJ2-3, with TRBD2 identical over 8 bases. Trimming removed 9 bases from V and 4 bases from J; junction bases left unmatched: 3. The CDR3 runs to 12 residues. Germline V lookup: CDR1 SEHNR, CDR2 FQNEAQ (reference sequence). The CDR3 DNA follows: TGTGCCAGGAGCGGGAGATCAGATACGCAGTATTTT. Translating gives CARSGRSDTQYF.

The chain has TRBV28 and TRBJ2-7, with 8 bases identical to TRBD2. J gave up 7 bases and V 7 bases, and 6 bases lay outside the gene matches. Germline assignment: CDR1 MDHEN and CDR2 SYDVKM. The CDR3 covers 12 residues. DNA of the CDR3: TGTGCCAGCAACCTAGCGGGCCTTGAGCAGTACTTC. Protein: CASNLAGLEQYF.

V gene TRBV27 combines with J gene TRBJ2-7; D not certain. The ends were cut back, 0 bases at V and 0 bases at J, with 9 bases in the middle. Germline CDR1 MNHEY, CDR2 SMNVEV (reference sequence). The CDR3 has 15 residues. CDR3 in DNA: TGTGCCAGCAGTTTATCGATCCTAGGCTCCTACGAGCAGTACTTC. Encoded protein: CASSLSILGSYEQYF.

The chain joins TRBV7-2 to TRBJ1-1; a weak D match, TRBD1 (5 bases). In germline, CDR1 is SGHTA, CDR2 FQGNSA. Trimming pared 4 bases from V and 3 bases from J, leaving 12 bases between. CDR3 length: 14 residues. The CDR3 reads CASSSQGRDTEAFF. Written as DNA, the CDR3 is TGTGCCAGCAGCTCCCAGGGAAGGGACACTGAAGCTTTCTTT.

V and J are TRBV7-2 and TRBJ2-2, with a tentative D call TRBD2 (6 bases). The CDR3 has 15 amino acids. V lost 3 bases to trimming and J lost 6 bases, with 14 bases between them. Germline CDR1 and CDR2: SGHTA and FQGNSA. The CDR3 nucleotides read TGTGCCAGCAGCTTGGGACTGCTTCTCGCCGGGGAGCTGTTTTTT. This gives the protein CASSLGLLLAGELFF.

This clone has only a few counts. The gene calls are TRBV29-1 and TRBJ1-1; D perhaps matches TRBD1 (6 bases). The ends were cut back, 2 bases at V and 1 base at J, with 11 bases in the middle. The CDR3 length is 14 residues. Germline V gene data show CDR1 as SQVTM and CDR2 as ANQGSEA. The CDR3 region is CSVETGQRNTEAFF. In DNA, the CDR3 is TGCAGCGTTGAAACCGGACAGCGGAACACTGAAGCTTTCTTT.

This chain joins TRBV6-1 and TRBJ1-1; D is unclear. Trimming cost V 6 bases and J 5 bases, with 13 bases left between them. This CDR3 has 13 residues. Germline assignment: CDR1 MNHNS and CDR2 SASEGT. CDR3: CASRKYLETEAFF. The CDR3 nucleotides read TGTGCCAGCAGGAAGTACCTGGAGACTGAAGCTTTCTTT.

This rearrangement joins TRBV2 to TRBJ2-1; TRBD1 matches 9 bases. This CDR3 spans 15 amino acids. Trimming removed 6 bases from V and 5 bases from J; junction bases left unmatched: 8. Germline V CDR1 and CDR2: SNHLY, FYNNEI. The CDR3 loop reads CASSQAGTGNNEQFF. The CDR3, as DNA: TGTGCCAGCAGCCAAGCGGGGACAGGGAACAATGAGCAGTTCTTC. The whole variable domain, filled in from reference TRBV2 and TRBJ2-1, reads EPEVTQTPSHQVTQMGQEVILRCVPISNHLYFYWYRQILGQKVEFLVSFYNNEISEKSEIFDDQFSVERPDGSNFTLKIRSTKLEDSAMYFCASSQAGTGNNEQFFGPGTRLTVL.

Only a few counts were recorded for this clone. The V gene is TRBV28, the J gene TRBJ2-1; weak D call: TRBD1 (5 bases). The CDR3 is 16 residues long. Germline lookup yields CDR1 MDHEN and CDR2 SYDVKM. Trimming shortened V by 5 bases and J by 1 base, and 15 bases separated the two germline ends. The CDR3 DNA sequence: TGTGCCAGCAGTCGAGACAGATTTAGTTCCTACAATGAGCAGTTCTTC. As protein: CASSRDRFSSYNEQFF.

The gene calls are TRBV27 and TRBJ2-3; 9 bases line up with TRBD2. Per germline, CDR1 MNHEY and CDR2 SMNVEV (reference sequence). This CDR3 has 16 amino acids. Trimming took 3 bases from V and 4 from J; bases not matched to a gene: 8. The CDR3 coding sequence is TGTGCCAGCAGTTTCGGGACTAGCTTAGCCGCAGATACGCAGTATTTT. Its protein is CASSFGTSLAADTQYF.

This chain's CDR3 is CASSSGNGGNQPQHF. CDR3 sequence (DNA): TGTGCCAGCAGCTCCGGAAACGGAGGCAATCAGCCCCAGCATTTT. V is TRBV7-8 and J is TRBJ1-5; D unresolved. The CDR3 totals 15 residues. In germline, CDR1 is SGHVS, CDR2 FQNEAQ. The V end was cut by 4 bases, the J end by 2 bases, with 12 bases between.

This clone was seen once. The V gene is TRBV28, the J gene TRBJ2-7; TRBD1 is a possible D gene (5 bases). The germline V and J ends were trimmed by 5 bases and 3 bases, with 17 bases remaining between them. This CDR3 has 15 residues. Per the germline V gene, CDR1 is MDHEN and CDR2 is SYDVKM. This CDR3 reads CASSPIDSIDYEQYF. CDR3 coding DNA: TGTGCCAGCAGTCCGATTGACAGTATCGACTACGAGCAGTACTTC.

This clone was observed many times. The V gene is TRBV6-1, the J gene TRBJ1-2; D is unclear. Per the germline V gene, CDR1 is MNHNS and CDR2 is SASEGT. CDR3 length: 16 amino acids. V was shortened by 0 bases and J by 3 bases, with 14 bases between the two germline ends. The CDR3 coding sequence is TGTGCCAGCAGTGAAGCAACGAGCTCGGACTACTATGGCTACACCTTC. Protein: CASSEATSSDYYGYTF.

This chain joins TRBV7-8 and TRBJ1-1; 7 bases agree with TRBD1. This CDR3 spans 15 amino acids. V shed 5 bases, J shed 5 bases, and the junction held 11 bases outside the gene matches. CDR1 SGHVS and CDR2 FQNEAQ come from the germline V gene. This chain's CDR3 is CASSLRTGEVTEAFF. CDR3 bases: TGTGCCAGCAGCCTCCGCACAGGGGAGGTAACTGAAGCTTTCTTT.

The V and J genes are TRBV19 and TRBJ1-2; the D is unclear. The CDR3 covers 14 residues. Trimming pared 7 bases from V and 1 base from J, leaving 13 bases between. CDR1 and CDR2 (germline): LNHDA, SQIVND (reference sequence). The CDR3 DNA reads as TGTGCCAGTACCCCTGACAAGATTAACTATGGCTACACCTTC. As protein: CASTPDKINYGYTF.